This entry concerns a single T cell receptor beta chain. Its antigen is still unknown. Libraries were prepared by immunoSEQ multiplex PCR; TCRdb keeps only in-frame clonotypes and omits some of them. Here the sample spans roughly 150,000 clones, over 90% being singletons. CDR1 is SGHRS and CDR2 is YFSETQ in the germline V gene. This CDR3 has 15 residues. After removal of 0 bases from V and 12 bases from J, the junction contained 13 bases not matched to a gene. These data come from a study of cytomegalovirus exposure and HLA in healthy donors. The overall study: The approximately 120 validation repertoires, a later analysis reported, used the same platform as the approximately 650 first-cohort repertoires. Study-level findings and limits: The listing of roughly 160 TCR beta chains classed them as cytomegalovirus-associated. The CMV antigen specificity of a few CMV-associated chains was confirmed through in vitro analysis. Most observed TCR sequences were rare, whereas some public TCRs were detected in many donors.

Sequencing input: PBMCs. The TCR comes from a man aged 18 to 29 in good health and CMV-seropositive. This chain links TRBV5-1 with TRBJ2-7; 9 nucleotides align to TRBD1. CDR3 DNA: TGCGCCAGCAGCTTGGTGCCAGGACAGGGGTCGTTGCGGTACTTC. This encodes CASSLVPGQGSLRYF.